The 19 T cell receptor beta chains listed next were all sequenced from one sample in a study of persistence of HIV-infected CD4 T cells. These receptors are not linked to any known antigen. Lysates of CMV-infected fibroblasts at 8 to 10 ug/mL stimulated these cells. CD40L-negative CD69-negative CD45RO-high memory CD4+ T cells were sorted as populations depleted of antigen-responding cells. The immunoSEQ assay was version 4, run in survey mode. Libraries were prepared by immunoSEQ multiplex PCR; TCRdb keeps only in-frame clonotypes and omits some of them. The sample lists around 35,000 clones, roughly 80% occurring once. The sample here was CD4+ T cells sorted from PBMCs after 18-hour stimulation, taken from a patient who received antiretroviral therapy. The receptors were gathered from an adult man with HIV who was CMV-seropositive.

The V gene is TRBV19, the J gene TRBJ1-2, with a possible D match to TRBD1 (6 bases). Trimming stripped 6 bases from V and 2 bases from J, with 10 bases between. CDR1 is LNHDA, CDR2 SQIVND, per germline (reference sequence). This CDR3 has 13 amino acids. The CDR3 DNA reads as TGTGCCAGTAGCACCCAGGGGAACTATGGCTACACCTTC. Its translation: CASSTQGNYGYTF.

V and J are TRBV14 and TRBJ1-5, with D unclear. The V gene lost 1 base and the J gene lost 5 bases, with 9 bases spanning the gap. Germline lookup yields CDR1 SGHDN and CDR2 FVKESK. The CDR3 is made up of 14 amino acids. The CDR3 is CASSQGRPDQPQHF. DNA of the CDR3: TGTGCCAGCAGCCAAGGGAGGCCAGATCAGCCCCAGCATTTT.

The rearrangement joins TRBV5-1 to TRBJ2-1; no clear D. Germline assignment: CDR1 SGHRS and CDR2 YFSETQ. Trimming removed 7 bases from V and 9 bases from J, with 14 bases in between. The CDR3 is 12 amino acids. The CDR3 DNA follows: TGCGCCAGCTCAAAGCCGCCCGGTGAGCAGTTCTTC. Residues: CASSKPPGEQFF.

The rearrangement joins TRBV20-1 to TRBJ2-7, with 8 bases matching TRBD1. The CDR3 has 16 amino acids. V gave up 3 bases and J gave up 2 bases; unmatched junction bases: 12. The germline CDR1 and CDR2 sequences are DFQATT and SNEGSKA (reference sequence). CDR3 in amino acids: CSASDPGQGLTYEQYF. The CDR3, as DNA: TGCAGTGCTAGTGACCCTGGACAGGGTCTTACCTACGAGCAGTACTTC.

This clone turned up a few times. The gene calls are TRBV6-1 and TRBJ1-6; D gene uncertain. The CDR3 totals 18 residues. V lost 4 bases and J lost 0, with 16 bases in between. Germline loops: CDR1 MNHNS, CDR2 SASEGT. CDR3 in amino acids: CASSARELGSSYNSPLHF. CDR3 DNA sequence: TGTGCCAGCAGTGCCCGAGAGTTAGGGAGCTCCTATAATTCACCCCTCCACTTT.

The rearrangement uses TRBV28 and TRBJ1-4; D uncertain. This CDR3 comprises 17 residues. Germline V CDR1 and CDR2: MDHEN, SYDVKM. V was clipped by 5 bases and J by 0 bases, with 16 bases between them. The CDR3 nucleotides are TGTGCCAGCAGTCGGCCCCGCGACGGCTCAACTAATGAAAAACTGTTTTTT. Its translation: CASSRPRDGSTNEKLFF.

This clone was recorded a few times. The gene calls are TRBV7-9 and TRBJ1-5; tentatively, D is TRBD1 (5 bases). The length of the CDR3 is 16 residues. CDR1 and CDR2 (germline): SEHNR, FQNEAQ (reference sequence). V dropped 6 bases and J dropped 2 bases, with 17 bases sitting between them. The CDR3 nucleotides are TGTGCCAGCAGTTGGGGGGATTTGGCGGGCAATCAGCCCCAGCATTTT. Translation: CASSWGDLAGNQPQHF.

The V call is TRBV19, the J call TRBJ1-1, with D hard to call. CDR1 is LNHDA and CDR2 is SQIVND in the germline V gene (reference sequence). V lost 4 bases, J lost 0 bases, and 12 bases lay in between. This CDR3 has 15 amino acids. The CDR3 nucleotides read TGTGCCAGTAGTAATAGCGAGAGAATGAACACTGAAGCTTTCTTT. It yields the protein CASSNSERMNTEAFF.

The chain links TRBV27 to TRBJ2-4; TRBD1 agrees at 7 bases. CDR3 length: 17 amino acids. From germline, CDR1 is MNHEY and CDR2 SMNVEV (reference sequence). V lost 5 bases, J lost 1 base, and 11 bases stayed unmatched. CDR3 nucleotides: TGTGCCAGCAGTCCCAAGGGGGCAGGGCGGGCCAAAAACATTCAGTACTTC. It encodes CASSPKGAGRAKNIQYF.

This chain connects TRBV30 to TRBJ1-3, with D possibly TRBD1 on 5 matching bases. The CDR3 is 14 amino acids. V was clipped by 5 bases and J by 0 bases, with 11 bases between them. Germline V gives CDR1 GTSNPN, CDR2 SVGIG (reference sequence). CDR3: CAWDVTASGNTIYF. CDR3 nucleotide sequence: TGTGCCTGGGACGTGACAGCCTCTGGAAACACCATATATTTT. The variable domain in full, with the rest retrieved from reference TRBV30 and TRBJ1-3, is SQTIHQWPATLVQPVGSPLSLECTVEGTSNPNLYWYRQAAGRGLQLLFYSVGIGQISSEVPQNLSASRPQDRQFILSSKKLLLSDSGFYLCAWDVTASGNTIYFGEGSWLTVV.

The V and J genes are TRBV10-3 and TRBJ1-2; 7 bases align to TRBD1. The germline V gene has CDR1 ENHRY and CDR2 SYGVKD. J gave up 8 bases and V 0 bases, and 9 bases lay outside the gene matches. The CDR3 has 15 amino acids. The CDR3, as DNA: TGTGCCATCAGTGAGTCAATGGACAGGAACGGGGGCTACACCTTC. Amino acid sequence: CAISESMDRNGGYTF.

V is TRBV18 and J is TRBJ2-3, with 8 nucleotides matching TRBD2. The length of the CDR3 is 16 residues. Germline trimming cut 5 bases from V and 0 bases from J; bases unmatched to any gene: 7. The germline V gene encodes CDR1 KGHSH and CDR2 LQKENI. CDR3 bases: TGTGCCAGCTCAGACGGGGGGGCAAGGAGCACAGATACGCAGTATTTT. Translating it yields CASSDGGARSTDTQYF.

In this sample, this clone turned up once. This chain uses TRBV6-5 with TRBJ1-5, with D perhaps TRBD1 (6 bases). In germline, CDR1 is MNHEY, CDR2 SVGAGI. The CDR3 length is 14 residues. Trimming removed 6 bases from V and 3 bases from J, with 12 bases in between. The CDR3 region is CASSRDTSNQPQHF. DNA for the CDR3: TGTGCCAGCAGCCGGGACACCTCCAATCAGCCCCAGCATTTT.

The chain has TRBV9 and TRBJ2-2; 7 bases map to TRBD1. V gave up 0 bases and J gave up 5 bases; unmatched junction bases: 7. The CDR3 contains 16 residues. The germline V gene has CDR1 SGDLS and CDR2 YYNGEE. The CDR3 region is CASSVGGQSKTGELFF. CDR3 in DNA: TGTGCCAGCAGCGTAGGGGGACAGAGTAAAACCGGGGAGCTGTTTTTT.

DNA for the CDR3: TGTGCCAGCAGCTTTTTTTCCGGGACAGGTGAAGCTTTCTTT. This translates into CASSFFSGTGEAFF. The chain uses TRBV7-2 and TRBJ1-1, with 8 nucleotides matching TRBD1. This CDR3 is 14 amino acids long. Per germline, CDR1 SGHTA and CDR2 FQGNSA. The ends lost 3 bases at V and 7 bases at J; junction bases unmatched: 7.

The V gene is TRBV10-2, the J gene TRBJ1-5; D gene uncertain. The germline V and J ends were trimmed by 0 bases and 4 bases, with 10 bases remaining between them. The CDR3 runs 15 residues. Per germline, CDR1 WSHSY and CDR2 SAAADI. The CDR3 nucleotides are TGCGCCAGCAGTGAGTCCACTCGGGGAAATCAGCCCCAGCATTTT. It is translated as CASSESTRGNQPQHF.

The chain links TRBV5-4 to TRBJ2-7; TRBD1 aligns across 7 bases. The length of the CDR3 is 16 residues. V lost 0 bases to trimming and J lost 3 bases; unmatched junction nucleotides: 9. CDR1 SGHNT and CDR2 YYREEE come from the germline V gene (reference sequence). The CDR3 reads CASSLAGQGVSYEQYF. In DNA, the CDR3 is TGTGCCAGCAGCTTGGCGGGCCAGGGGGTGAGCTACGAGCAGTACTTC.

V gene TRBV4-2 combines with J gene TRBJ1-2, with TRBD1 matching over 8 bases. The germline V gene encodes CDR1 LGHNA and CDR2 YNFKEQ. The V and J ends lost 0 bases and 7 bases, in that order; junction bases with no gene match: 16. This CDR3 spans 18 amino acids. The CDR3 is CASSQDRGRGRLSRGYTF. The CDR3 bases are TGTGCCAGCAGCCAAGATCGAGGCAGGGGGCGCCTAAGTCGTGGCTACACCTTC.

This chain links TRBV7-9 with TRBJ2-7, with 10 bases that match TRBD1. The CDR3 is 16 amino acids. The germline V gene has CDR1 SEHNR and CDR2 FQNEAQ (reference sequence). Trimming took 4 bases from V and 2 from J; bases not matched to a gene: 8. CDR3 amino acids: CASSSLDRGLAYEQYF. The CDR3 bases are TGTGCCAGCAGCTCCCTAGACAGGGGGCTCGCCTACGAGCAGTACTTC.